The clone carrying this T cell receptor beta chain was recorded a few times. A far larger clone is only one base removed, so a read error is likely. The CDR3 is made up of 13 amino acids. Germline values: CDR1 SQVTM, CDR2 ANQGSEA. The repertoire was sequenced with immunoSEQ multiplex PCR; TCRdb's copy has only in-frame clones and lacks some. The sample consists of 17,000 or so clones, under 60% of them appearing once. These data belong to a study of sequential checkpoint blockade in melanoma. Study-level information: Randomization was 1:1 between first-line nivolumab→ipilimumab and ipilimumab→nivolumab.

The treatment here: randomized to nivolumab then ipilimumab (arm A) or the reverse (arm B). Sorted cells were live CD3+CD8+, lacking CD19 and CD56, from PBMCs. The clonotype comes from a human donor with melanoma. The rearrangement joins TRBV29-1 to TRBJ2-7, with 7 bases matching TRBD2. The starting material was CD8+ T cells sorted from blood (inferred from file names), obtained from a patient given nivolumab and ipilimumab in sequence. The CDR3 loop reads CSATLADSYVQYF. As DNA, the CDR3 is TGCAGCGCCACTCTAGCGGACTCCTACGTGCAGTACTTC.